This T cell receptor (beta chain) was identified in a study of follicular helper T cells after annual influenza vaccination. For the study at large: Across the 2013-2014, 2014-2015 and 2015-2016 vaccination seasons, some subjects were resampled.

Time point noted: 2015-2016 season, pre-vaccination. Donors were community-dwelling with no influenza vaccine in the prior 6 months. Excluded were substance abuse, HIV/AIDS, active cancer, immunomodulatory drugs and active illness. TCRB sequencing was done at Survey resolution level. The assay was immunoSEQ multiplex PCR, and TCRdb's table has in-frame clones only and misses some. The sample lists approximately 15,000 clones; more than 65% were seen once. The CDR3 extends over 15 amino acids. This clone showed up just a few times. This clonotype was sampled from an adult who received the influenza vaccine. The chain couples TRBV1 to TRBJ2-3; the tabulated D call, TRBD2, remains unverified against the DNA. TRBV1 is flagged as a pseudogene. This specimen was CXCR5- memory CD4+ T cells sorted from blood, taken on the day of influenza vaccination. CDR3: CTSSRQLVGTDTQYF. The CDR3 nucleotides read TGCACCAGCAGCCGTCAACTAGTTGGAACAGATACGCAGTATTTT.